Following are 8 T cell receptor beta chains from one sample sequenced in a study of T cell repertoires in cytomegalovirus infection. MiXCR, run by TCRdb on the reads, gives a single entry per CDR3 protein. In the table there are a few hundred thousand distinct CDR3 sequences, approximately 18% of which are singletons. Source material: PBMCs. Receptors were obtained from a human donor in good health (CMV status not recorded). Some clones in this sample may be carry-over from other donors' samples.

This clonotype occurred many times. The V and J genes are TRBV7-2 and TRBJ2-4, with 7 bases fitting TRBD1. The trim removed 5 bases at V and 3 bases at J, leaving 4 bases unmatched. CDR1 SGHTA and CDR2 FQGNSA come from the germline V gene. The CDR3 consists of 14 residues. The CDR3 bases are TGTGCCAGCAGCCTCCGGGACAGCAAAAACATTCAGTACTTC. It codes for CASSLRDSKNIQYF. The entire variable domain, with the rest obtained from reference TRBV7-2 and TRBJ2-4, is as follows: GAGVSQSPSNKVTEKGKDVELRCDPISGHTALYWYRQSLGQGLEFLIYFQGNSAPDKSGLPSDRFSAERTGGSVSTLTIQRTQQEDSAVYLCASSLRDSKNIQYFGAGTRLSVL.

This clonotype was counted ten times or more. The CDR3 bases are TGTGCCAGCAGCCCCGCCGGGGACTCCTCCTACAATGAGCAGTTCTTC. The encoded protein is CASSPAGDSSYNEQFF. This chain connects TRBV7-2 to TRBJ2-1, with D possibly matching TRBD2 (6 bases). Germline V lookup: CDR1 SGHTA, CDR2 FQGNSA. Trimming stripped 5 bases from V and 0 bases from J, with 14 bases between. The CDR3 totals 16 residues.

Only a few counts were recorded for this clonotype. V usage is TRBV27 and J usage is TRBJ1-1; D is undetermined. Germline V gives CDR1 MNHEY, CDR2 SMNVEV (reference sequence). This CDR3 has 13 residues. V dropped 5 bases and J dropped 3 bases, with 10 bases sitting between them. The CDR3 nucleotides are TGTGCCAGCAGTCACCAGTGGGACACTGAAGCTTTCTTT. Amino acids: CASSHQWDTEAFF.

The CDR3 DNA follows: TGTGCCAGCAGTCCCTCACAGGGGGCAGATACGCAGTATTTT. Its protein is CASSPSQGADTQYF. The chain employs TRBV12-3 or TRBV12-4 and TRBJ2-3; 8 bases fit TRBD1. The V gene end was trimmed by 5 bases and the J gene end by 4 bases; junction bases not matched to a gene: 5. The CDR3 consists of 14 residues.

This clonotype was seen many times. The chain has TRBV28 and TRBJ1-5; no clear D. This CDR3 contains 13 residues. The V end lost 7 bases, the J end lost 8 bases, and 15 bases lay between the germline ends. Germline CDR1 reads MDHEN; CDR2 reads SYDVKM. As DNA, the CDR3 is TGTGCCAGCATGGATGGGATCGGAAAGCCCCAGCATTTT. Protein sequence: CASMDGIGKPQHF.

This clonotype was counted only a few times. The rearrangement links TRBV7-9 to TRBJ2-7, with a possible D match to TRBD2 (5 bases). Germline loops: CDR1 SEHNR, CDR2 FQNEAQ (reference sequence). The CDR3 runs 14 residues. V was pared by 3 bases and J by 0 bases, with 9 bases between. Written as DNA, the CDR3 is TGTGCCAGCAGCTTGCCGGGGAGCTCCTACGAGCAGTACTTC. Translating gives CASSLPGSSYEQYF. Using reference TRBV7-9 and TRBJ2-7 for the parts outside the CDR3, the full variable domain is DTGVSQNPRHKITKRGQNVTFRCDPISEHNRLYWYRQTLGQGPEFLTYFQNEAQLEKSRLLSDRFSAERPKGSFSTLEIQRTEQGDSAMYLCASSLPGSSYEQYFGPGTRLTVT.

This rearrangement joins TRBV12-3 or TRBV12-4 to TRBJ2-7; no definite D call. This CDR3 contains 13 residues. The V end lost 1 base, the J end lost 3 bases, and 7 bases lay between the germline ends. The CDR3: CASSLGPGYEQYF. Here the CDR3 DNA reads TGTGCCAGCAGTTTAGGTCCGGGCTACGAGCAGTACTTC.

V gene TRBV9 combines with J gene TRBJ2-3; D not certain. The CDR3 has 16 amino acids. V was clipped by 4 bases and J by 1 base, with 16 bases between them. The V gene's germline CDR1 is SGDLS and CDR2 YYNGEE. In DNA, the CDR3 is TGTGCCAGCAGCAATAGCCACCATCGGGGCACAGATACGCAGTATTTT. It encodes CASSNSHHRGTDTQYF.